These T cell receptor beta chains were read from a single sample in a study of blood T cells in healthy people across ages. Via MiXCR, TCRdb re-called the 5' RACE reads, giving one row per CDR3 protein. The data contain 600,000 to 850,000 distinct CDR3 sequences, around 25% of them singletons. The same specimen was also included in a second study, on T cells of mothers and their children.

Material: blood. These receptors came from a boy aged 5-17 years in good health. Both conserved end residues are part of each CDR3. A D gene is named only where the DNA matches it firmly. Rows give clone size only sometimes, using once, few, many, or a class for an expanded clone.

clone_size j_call d_call v_call cdr3_aa cdr3_nt
- TRBJ2-1 TRBD2 TRBV9 CASSITGTSVYNEQFF TGTGCCAGCAGCATTACCGGGACTAGCGTCTACAATGAGCAGTTCTTC
- TRBJ1-2 TRBD1 TRBV7-2 CASSSGTGVSGYTF TGTGCCAGCAGCTCTGGGACAGGGGTTTCTGGCTACACCTTC
- TRBJ1-1 - TRBV28 CASRDTMNTEAFF TGTGCCAGCAGGGACACGATGAACACTGAAGCTTTCTTT
- TRBJ1-2 - TRBV15 CATSRGRGEGYTF TGTGCCACCAGCAGGGGAAGGGGGGAAGGCTACACCTTC
- TRBJ2-3 TRBD2 TRBV7-9 CASSLRGYTSTDTQYF TGTGCCAGCAGCTTGCGGGGGTACACTAGCACAGATACGCAGTATTTT
- TRBJ1-2 TRBD1 TRBV2 CASTRTGEVGYGYTF TGTGCCAGCACTAGGACAGGGGAAGTCGGCTATGGCTACACCTTC
- TRBJ1-2 - TRBV9 CASSGTVKDLYGYTF TGTGCCAGCAGCGGGACAGTGAAGGACCTCTATGGCTACACCTTC
- TRBJ2-3 - TRBV29-1 CSVETGLQADTQYF TGCAGCGTTGAAACGGGCTTGCAGGCAGATACGCAGTATTTT
few TRBJ2-1 - TRBV29-1 CSGPQGNEQFF TGCAGCGGGCCCCAGGGTAATGAGCAGTTCTTC
- TRBJ2-7 - TRBV4-1 CASSQARQDSYEQYF TGCGCCAGCAGCCAAGCCCGACAGGACTCCTACGAGCAGTACTTC
- TRBJ2-5 - TRBV7-9 CASSVPRDWKETQYF TGTGCCAGCAGCGTACCCCGGGACTGGAAAGAGACCCAGTACTTC
- TRBJ2-5 - TRBV25-1 CASSEYGGSHQETQYF TGTGCCAGCAGTGAATACGGTGGCAGCCACCAAGAGACCCAGTACTTC
- TRBJ2-4 - TRBV6-5 CASSTEGIQYF TGTGCCAGCAGCACCGAGGGGATTCAGTACTTC
- TRBJ2-5 - TRBV29-1 CSVGLGETQYF TGCAGCGTTGGTCTTGGTGAGACCCAGTACTTC
- TRBJ1-2 TRBD1 TRBV14 CASSPQGYYGYTF TGTGCCAGCAGCCCACAGGGGTACTATGGCTACACCTTC
- TRBJ2-1 - TRBV18 CASSPLGGVYNEQFF TGTGCCAGCTCACCACTTGGCGGGGTCTACAATGAGCAGTTCTTC
- TRBJ1-1 - TRBV29-1 CSVRPPNMNTEAFF TGCAGCGTTCGGCCGCCGAACATGAACACTGAAGCTTTCTTT
- TRBJ2-5 TRBD2 TRBV5-5 CASSLIPSGSMETQYF TGTGCCAGCAGCTTAATCCCTAGCGGGAGTATGGAGACCCAGTACTTC
few TRBJ2-1 TRBD1 TRBV10-3 CAIIGAPRDSTNEQFF TGTGCCATCATAGGAGCCCCCCGGGACAGCACCAATGAGCAGTTCTTC
- TRBJ2-1 - TRBV11-2 CASSPGAAEQFF TGTGCCAGCAGCCCCGGAGCAGCTGAACAGTTCTTC
- TRBJ1-4 TRBD1 TRBV6-5 CASSFQGAGKLFF TGTGCCAGCAGTTTTCAGGGGGCGGGAAAACTGTTTTTT
- TRBJ2-2 - TRBV12-3/TRBV12-4 CASRSEFKEGELFF TGTGCCAGCAGATCCGAGTTTAAAGAGGGGGAGCTGTTTTTT
few TRBJ1-5 - TRBV5-5 CASLLEWPGSQPQHF TGTGCCAGCCTCCTGGAATGGCCGGGCTCCCAGCCCCAGCATTTT
few TRBJ2-5 TRBD2 TRBV5-1 CASSLLIAGPRETQYF TGCGCCAGCAGTCTATTGATAGCGGGACCTCGGGAGACCCAGTACTTC
few TRBJ2-1 TRBD2 TRBV10-3 CAISESVGSGRGYNEQFF TGTGCCATCAGTGAGTCCGTGGGTAGCGGGAGAGGCTACAATGAGCAGTTCTTC
few TRBJ2-7 - TRBV28 CASTFGGSNSYEQYF TGTGCCAGCACTTTCGGAGGGAGTAACTCCTACGAGCAGTACTTC
few TRBJ2-7 TRBD1 TRBV7-3 CASSFPGTGYEQYF TGTGCCAGCAGCTTTCCCGGGACAGGCTACGAGCAGTACTTC
- TRBJ2-4 - TRBV28 CASSEGGNIQYF TGTGCCAGCAGTGAGGGAGGAAACATTCAGTACTTC
few TRBJ2-3 - TRBV3-1 CASSPTRMAPTDTQYF TGTGCCAGCAGCCCTACTCGTATGGCGCCCACAGATACGCAGTATTTT
few TRBJ2-6 - TRBV29-1 CSVGTDSGVNVLTF TGCAGCGTCGGGACTGACTCTGGGGTCAACGTCCTGACTTTC
few TRBJ2-5 - TRBV12-3/TRBV12-4 CASSLKERAETQYF TGTGCCAGCAGTTTAAAGGAGCGAGCAGAGACCCAGTACTTC
few TRBJ2-5 - TRBV4-3 CASSQDGAEKETQYF TGCGCCAGCAGCCAAGATGGAGCGGAAAAAGAGACCCAGTACTTC